Listed below are T cell receptor beta chains from one sample, sequenced in a study of blood T cell repertoires in COVID-19. The repertoire was sequenced with immunoSEQ multiplex PCR; TCRdb's copy has only in-frame clones and lacks some. This table holds over 15,000 clones, about nine tenths found once. Sequenced sample: peripheral blood. The receptor set was obtained from a human donor in a cohort sampled during active COVID-19. Both conserved end residues are part of each CDR3. Fields, in order: J gene, V gene, CDR3 length, CDR3 protein.

TRBJ1-4 | TRBV18 | 15 | CASSPGQGGNEKLFF
TRBJ2-3 | TRBV7-8 | 15 | CASSSGNSRTDTQYF
TRBJ1-1 | TRBV19 | 15 | CATTRDSPVNTEAFF
TRBJ2-3 | TRBV10-2 | 16 | CASSAGTGGLGDTQYF
TRBJ2-7 | TRBV3-1/TRBV3-2 | 12 | CASSKGQGAMYF
TRBJ2-3 | TRBV5-1 | 15 | CASSRGGAGTDTQYF
TRBJ2-4 | TRBV4-1 | 16 | CASSQELAGAKNIQYF
TRBJ1-1 | TRBV2 | 16 | CASSGRVPPLNTEAFF
TRBJ1-3 | TRBV29-1 | 11 | CSAATGGNIYF
TRBJ2-7 | TRBV18 | 17 | CASSPLPLLAGGGEQYF
TRBJ2-1 | TRBV5-1 | 15 | CASSLGGLAHNEQFF
TRBJ2-7 | TRBV6-5 | 16 | CASSYSASGRSYEQYF
TRBJ2-1 | TRBV11-2 | 19 | CASSLGRTSGISSYNEQFF
TRBJ2-3 | TRBV6-2/TRBV6-3 | 17 | CASSRALSSGAVDTQYF
TRBJ2-1 | TRBV2 | 15 | CASSEDRGSYNEQFF
TRBJ1-2 | TRBV28 | 15 | CASSFSGPTNYGYTF
TRBJ2-4 | TRBV27 | 13 | CASKGLAGNIQYF
TRBJ1-3 | TRBV5-1 | 15 | CASSSTGDSGNTIYF